The 8 T cell receptor beta chains listed next were all sequenced from one sample in a study of blood T cell repertoires in COVID-19. Clones were sequenced by immunoSEQ multiplex PCR, and TCRdb holds only the in-frame ones, with some missing. The sample holds more than 250,000 clones, roughly 89% seen once. Specimen: PBMCs or T cells enriched from blood (not recorded which). The receptors stem from a young woman with acute COVID-19.

This rearrangement joins TRBV27 to TRBJ1-1; 7 positions agree with TRBD1. Germline-derived CDR1 and CDR2 are MNHEY and SMNVEV (reference sequence). The CDR3 is made up of 13 amino acids. Unmatched junction bases numbered 5, after V lost 5 bases and J lost 5 bases. CDR3 protein: CASSRQGRTEAFF. The CDR3 nucleotides read TGTGCCAGCAGTAGACAGGGAAGGACTGAAGCTTTCTTT.

The chain couples TRBV7-9 to TRBJ2-3; possibly TRBD1 for D (5 bases). The germline V and J ends were trimmed by 5 bases and 2 bases, with 11 bases remaining between them. This CDR3 spans 14 amino acids. Per the germline V gene, CDR1 is SEHNR and CDR2 is FQNEAQ (reference sequence). The CDR3 reads CASSPTATTDTQYF. As DNA, the CDR3 is TGTGCCAGCAGCCCGACAGCGACCACAGATACGCAGTATTTT.

The chain joins TRBV19 to TRBJ1-2; D is perhaps TRBD1 (6 bases). Germline V lookup: CDR1 LNHDA, CDR2 SQIVND (reference sequence). Between the trimmed V and J ends, which lost 3 bases and 1 base, there was a span of 12 bases. This CDR3 is built from 15 residues. CDR3 bases: TGTGCCAGTAGTATCCGGACAGACCTTAACTATGGCTACACCTTC. Its translation is CASSIRTDLNYGYTF.

This rearrangement joins TRBV25-1 to TRBJ2-4, with a tentative D call TRBD1 (6 bases). V was clipped by 3 bases and J by 4 bases, with 10 bases between them. The CDR3 has 14 amino acids. CDR1 and CDR2 from the germline V gene are MGHDK and SYGVNS. The CDR3 sequence is CASSDYREKNIQYF. Here the CDR3 DNA reads TGTGCCAGCAGTGACTACAGGGAAAAAAACATTCAGTACTTC.

The chain has TRBV5-1 and TRBJ2-2; a possible D gene is TRBD2 (7 bases). The CDR3 consists of 15 residues. V dropped 3 bases and J dropped 3 bases, with 12 bases sitting between them. Per germline, CDR1 SGHRS and CDR2 YFSETQ. In nucleotides, the CDR3 is TGCGCCAGCAGCTCCCGAGGGGGGGACACCGGGGAGCTGTTTTTT. Translated, it gives CASSSRGGDTGELFF.

This chain joins TRBV5-1 and TRBJ2-7, with a possible D match to TRBD2 (5 bases). CDR1 and CDR2 from the germline V gene are SGHRS and YFSETQ. The CDR3 covers 13 residues. V lost 5 bases, J lost 6 bases, and 15 bases lay in between. CDR3 bases: TGCGCCAGCAGAGTGGACGGGGTCGGCGAGCAGTACTTC. Protein: CASRVDGVGEQYF.

The J gene is TRBJ1-1, the V gene TRBV6-1; 7 positions match TRBD1. There are 13 residues in the CDR3. Looked up from germline, CDR1 is MNHNS and CDR2 is SASEGT. Losses at the gene ends were 2 bases for V and 5 bases for J; bases not matched to a gene: 2. The CDR3 region is CASSEWDRTEAFF. CDR3 nucleotides: TGTGCCAGCAGTGAATGGGACAGAACTGAAGCTTTCTTT.

The chain joins TRBV30 to TRBJ1-1; D is ambiguous. The germline V and J ends were trimmed by 0 bases and 0 bases, with 5 bases remaining between them. Germline V CDR1 and CDR2: GTSNPN, SVGIG (reference sequence). The CDR3 length is 13 residues. CDR3 DNA sequence: TGTGCCTGGAGTGTACAAATGAACACTGAAGCTTTCTTT. Amino acid sequence: CAWSVQMNTEAFF.